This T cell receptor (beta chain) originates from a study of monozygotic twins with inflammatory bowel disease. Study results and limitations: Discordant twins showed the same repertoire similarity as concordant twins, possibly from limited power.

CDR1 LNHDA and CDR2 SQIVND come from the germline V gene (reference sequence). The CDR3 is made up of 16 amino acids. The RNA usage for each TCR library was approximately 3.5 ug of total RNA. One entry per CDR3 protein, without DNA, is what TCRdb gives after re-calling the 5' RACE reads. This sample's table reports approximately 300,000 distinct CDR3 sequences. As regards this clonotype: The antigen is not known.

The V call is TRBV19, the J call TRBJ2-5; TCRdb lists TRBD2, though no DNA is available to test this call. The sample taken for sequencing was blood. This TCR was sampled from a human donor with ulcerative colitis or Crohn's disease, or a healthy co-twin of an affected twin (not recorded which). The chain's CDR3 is CASTDIAGVNQETQYF.